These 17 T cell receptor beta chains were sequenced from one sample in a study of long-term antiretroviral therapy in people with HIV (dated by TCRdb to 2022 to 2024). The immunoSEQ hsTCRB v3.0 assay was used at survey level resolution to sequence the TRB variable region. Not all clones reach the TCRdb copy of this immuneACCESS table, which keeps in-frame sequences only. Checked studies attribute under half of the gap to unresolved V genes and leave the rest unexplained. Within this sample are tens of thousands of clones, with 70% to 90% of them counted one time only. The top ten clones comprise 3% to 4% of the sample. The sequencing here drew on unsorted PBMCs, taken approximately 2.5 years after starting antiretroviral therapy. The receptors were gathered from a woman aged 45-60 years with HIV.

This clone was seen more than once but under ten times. This chain's CDR3 is CASSSTGFGNTIYF. The CDR3, as DNA: TGTGCCAGCAGCTCTACAGGGTTCGGAAACACCATATATTTT. The J gene is TRBJ1-3, the V gene TRBV5-4; the D gene is possibly TRBD1 (6 bases). Trimming removed 3 bases at V and 4 bases at J, with 11 bases between. This CDR3 has 14 amino acids. Per the germline V gene, CDR1 is SGHNT and CDR2 is YYREEE (reference sequence).

The CDR3 reads CASSRSGRDDTQYF. The CDR3, as DNA: TGTGCCAGCAGCCGTAGCGGGAGGGACGATACGCAGTATTTT. The gene calls are TRBV7-9 and TRBJ2-3, with 11 bases aligning to TRBD2. CDR3 length equals 14 residues. The V gene end was trimmed by 5 bases and the J gene end by 6 bases; junction bases not matched to a gene: 4. Germline lookup yields CDR1 SEHNR and CDR2 FQNEAQ (reference sequence).

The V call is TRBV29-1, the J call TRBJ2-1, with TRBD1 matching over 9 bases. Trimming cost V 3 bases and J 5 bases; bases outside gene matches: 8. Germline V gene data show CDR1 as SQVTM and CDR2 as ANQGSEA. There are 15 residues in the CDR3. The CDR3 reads CSVDPGTGPDNEQFF. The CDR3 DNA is TGCAGCGTTGATCCCGGGACAGGGCCGGACAATGAGCAGTTCTTC.

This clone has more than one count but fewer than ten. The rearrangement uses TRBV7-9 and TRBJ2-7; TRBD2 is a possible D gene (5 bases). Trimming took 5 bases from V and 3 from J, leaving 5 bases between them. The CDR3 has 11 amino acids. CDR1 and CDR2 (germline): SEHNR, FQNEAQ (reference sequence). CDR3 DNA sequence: TGTGCCAGCAGCCGGGACTACGAGCAGTACTTC. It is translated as CASSRDYEQYF.

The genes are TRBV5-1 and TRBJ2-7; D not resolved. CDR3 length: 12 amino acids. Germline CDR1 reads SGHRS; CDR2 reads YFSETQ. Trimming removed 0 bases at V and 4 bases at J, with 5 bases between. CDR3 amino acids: CASSLVGYEQYF. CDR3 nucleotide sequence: TGCGCCAGCAGCTTGGTGGGGTACGAGCAGTACTTC.

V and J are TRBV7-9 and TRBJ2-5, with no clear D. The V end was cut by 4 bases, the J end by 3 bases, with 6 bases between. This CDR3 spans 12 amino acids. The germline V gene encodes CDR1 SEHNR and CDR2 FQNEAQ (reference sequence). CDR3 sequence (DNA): TGTGCCAGCAGCTCCCTTGAAGAGACCCAGTACTTC. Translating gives CASSSLEETQYF.

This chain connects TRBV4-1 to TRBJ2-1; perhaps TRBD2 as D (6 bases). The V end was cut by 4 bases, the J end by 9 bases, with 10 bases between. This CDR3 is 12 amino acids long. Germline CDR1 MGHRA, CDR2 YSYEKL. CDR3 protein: CASSPGGGEQFF. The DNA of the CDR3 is TGCGCCAGCAGCCCCGGGGGAGGTGAGCAGTTCTTC.

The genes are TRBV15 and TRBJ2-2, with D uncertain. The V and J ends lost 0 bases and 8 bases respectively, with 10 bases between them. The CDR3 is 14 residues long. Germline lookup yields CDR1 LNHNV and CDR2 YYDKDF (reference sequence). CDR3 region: CATSRDMGLGELFF. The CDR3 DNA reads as TGTGCCACCAGCAGAGACATGGGCCTTGGGGAGCTGTTTTTT.

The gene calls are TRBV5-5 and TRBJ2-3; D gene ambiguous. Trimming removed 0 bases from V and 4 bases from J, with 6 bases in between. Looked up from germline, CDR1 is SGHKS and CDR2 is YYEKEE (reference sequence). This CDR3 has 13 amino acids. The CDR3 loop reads CASSLGFADTQYF. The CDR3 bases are TGTGCCAGCAGCTTGGGTTTTGCAGATACGCAGTATTTT.

Written as DNA, the CDR3 is TGTGCCAGCAGTCCCCGACTAGCGGGCACCGGGGAGCTGTTTTTT. It specifies CASSPRLAGTGELFF. The gene calls are TRBV28 and TRBJ2-2; the match to TRBD2 covers 10 bases. This CDR3 spans 15 amino acids. J was trimmed by 4 bases and V by 5 bases; bases with no gene match: 4. Germline CDR1 reads MDHEN; CDR2 reads SYDVKM.

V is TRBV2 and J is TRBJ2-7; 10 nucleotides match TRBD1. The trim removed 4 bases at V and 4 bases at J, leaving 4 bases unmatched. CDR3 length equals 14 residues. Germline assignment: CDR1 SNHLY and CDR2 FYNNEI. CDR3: CASSVDRGLYEQYF. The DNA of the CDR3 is TGTGCCAGCAGTGTTGACAGGGGGCTTTACGAGCAGTACTTC.

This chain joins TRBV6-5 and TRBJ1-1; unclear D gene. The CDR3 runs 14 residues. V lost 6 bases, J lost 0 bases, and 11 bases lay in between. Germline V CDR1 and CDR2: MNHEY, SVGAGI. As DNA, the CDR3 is TGTGCCAGCAGACCCAGAGTAATGAACACTGAAGCTTTCTTT. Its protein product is CASRPRVMNTEAFF.

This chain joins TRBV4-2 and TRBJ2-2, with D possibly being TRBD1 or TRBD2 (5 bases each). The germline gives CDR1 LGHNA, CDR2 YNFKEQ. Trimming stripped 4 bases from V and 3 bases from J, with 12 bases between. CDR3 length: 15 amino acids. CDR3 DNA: TGTGCCAGCAGCCTCAGCATGGGGGACACCGGGGAGCTGTTTTTT. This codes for CASSLSMGDTGELFF.

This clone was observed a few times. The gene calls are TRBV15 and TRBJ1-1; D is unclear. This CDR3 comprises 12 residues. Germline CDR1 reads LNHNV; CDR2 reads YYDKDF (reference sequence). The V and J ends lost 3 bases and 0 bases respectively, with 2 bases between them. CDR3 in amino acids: CATSSMNTEAFF. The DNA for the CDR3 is TGTGCCACCAGCAGTATGAACACTGAAGCTTTCTTT.

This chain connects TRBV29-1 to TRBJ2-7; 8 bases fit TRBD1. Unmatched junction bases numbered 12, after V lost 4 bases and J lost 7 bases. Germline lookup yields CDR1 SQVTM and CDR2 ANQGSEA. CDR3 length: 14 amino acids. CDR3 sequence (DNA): TGCAGCGTTGGTTGGACAGGGAATAGGGAAGAGCAGTACTTC. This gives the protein CSVGWTGNREEQYF.

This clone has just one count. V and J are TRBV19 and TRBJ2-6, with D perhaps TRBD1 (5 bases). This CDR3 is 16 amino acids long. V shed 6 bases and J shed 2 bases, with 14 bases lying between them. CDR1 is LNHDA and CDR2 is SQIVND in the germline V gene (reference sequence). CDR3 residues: CASSRQGLAGANVLTF. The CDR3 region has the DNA TGTGCCAGTAGCCGGCAGGGTCTGGCTGGGGCCAACGTCCTGACTTTC.

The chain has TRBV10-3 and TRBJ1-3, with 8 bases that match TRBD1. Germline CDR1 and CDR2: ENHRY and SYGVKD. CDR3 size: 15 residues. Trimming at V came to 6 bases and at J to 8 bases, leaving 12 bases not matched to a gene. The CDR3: CAISGQGMEVDTIYF. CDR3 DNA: TGTGCCATCAGCGGACAGGGAATGGAGGTGGACACCATATATTTT.